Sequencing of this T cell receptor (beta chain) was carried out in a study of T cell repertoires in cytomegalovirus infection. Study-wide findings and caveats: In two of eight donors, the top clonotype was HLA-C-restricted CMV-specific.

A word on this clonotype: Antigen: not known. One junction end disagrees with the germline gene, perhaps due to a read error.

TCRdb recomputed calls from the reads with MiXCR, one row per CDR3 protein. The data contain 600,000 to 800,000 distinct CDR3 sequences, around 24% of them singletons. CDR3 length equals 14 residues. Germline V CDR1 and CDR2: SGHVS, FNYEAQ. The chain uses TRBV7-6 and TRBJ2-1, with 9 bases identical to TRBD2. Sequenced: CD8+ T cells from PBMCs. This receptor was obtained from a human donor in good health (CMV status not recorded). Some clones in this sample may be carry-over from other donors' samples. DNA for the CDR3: TGTGCCAGCGGCTTAGCGGGGGTTAACCAAGAGCAGTTCTTC. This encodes CASGLAGVNQEQFF.